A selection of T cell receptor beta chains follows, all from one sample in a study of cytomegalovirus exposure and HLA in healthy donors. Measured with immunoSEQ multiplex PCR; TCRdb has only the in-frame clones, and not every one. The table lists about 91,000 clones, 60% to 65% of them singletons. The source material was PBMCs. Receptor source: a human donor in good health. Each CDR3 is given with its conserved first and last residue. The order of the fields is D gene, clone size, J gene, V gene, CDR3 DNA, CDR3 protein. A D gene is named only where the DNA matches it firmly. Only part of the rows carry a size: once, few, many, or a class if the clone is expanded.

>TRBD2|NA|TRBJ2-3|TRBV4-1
TGCGCCAGCAGCCAAGAAGGGACTAGAAGTCCAGATACGCAGTATTTT
CASSQEGTRSPDTQYF
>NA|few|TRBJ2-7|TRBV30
TGTGCCTGGAAATCTCCAGTCTTCTCGTCCGAGCAGTACTTC
CAWKSPVFSSEQYF
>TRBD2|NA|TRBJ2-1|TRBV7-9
TGTGCCAGCAGCTTAGATAGCGGGGGGGCGAATGAGCAGTTCTTC
CASSLDSGGANEQFF
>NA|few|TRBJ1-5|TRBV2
TGTGCCAGCAGTGGGAGAGGAGGTGGGGGCTTGGAGCCCCAGCATTTT
CASSGRGGGGLEPQHF
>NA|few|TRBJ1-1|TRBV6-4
TGTGCCAGCAGTTTGATAGGACTGGGCATGAACACTGAAGCTTTCTTT
CASSLIGLGMNTEAFF
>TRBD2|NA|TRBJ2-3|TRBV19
TGTGCCAGTAGTTCTAAACCTCTAGCGGGGGGGACAGATACGCAGTATTTT
CASSSKPLAGGTDTQYF
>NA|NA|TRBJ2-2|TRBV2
TGTGCCAGCAGTGCACTAAACACCGGGGAGCTGTTTTTT
CASSALNTGELFF
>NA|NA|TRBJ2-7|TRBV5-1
TGCGCCAGCAGCTTAGAAAGGGGCGGCGGGCAGTACTTC
CASSLERGGGQYF
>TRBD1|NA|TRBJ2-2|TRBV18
TGTGCCAGCTCACTCCGGGACAGGACGATCGGGGAGCTGTTTTTT
CASSLRDRTIGELFF
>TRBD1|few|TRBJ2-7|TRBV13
TGTGCCAGCAGCTTAGTTGGACAGGGCATCTACGAGCAGTACTTC
CASSLVGQGIYEQYF
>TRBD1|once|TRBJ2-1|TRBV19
TGTGCCAGTAGTATAGTTTCCGGGACAGGATCCAATGAGCAGTTCTTC
CASSIVSGTGSNEQFF
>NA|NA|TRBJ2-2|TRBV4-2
TGTGCCAGCAGCCAAGGACTAGGGACCGGGGAGCTGTTTTTT
CASSQGLGTGELFF
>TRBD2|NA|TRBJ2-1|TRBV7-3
TGTGCCAGCAGCTTAAATAGCGGGTTTTACAATGAGCAGTTCTTC
CASSLNSGFYNEQFF
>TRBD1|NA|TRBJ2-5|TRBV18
TGTGCCAGCTCATACTACGGGACAGGGGAGACCCAGTACTTC
CASSYYGTGETQYF
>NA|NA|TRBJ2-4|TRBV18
TGTGCCAGCTCACCACCTGGGGGGATAGCCAAAAACATTCAGTACTTC
CASSPPGGIAKNIQYF
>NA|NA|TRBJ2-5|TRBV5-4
TGTGCCAGCAGCTTGGCAGGGGTCTGGGAGACCCAGTACTTC
CASSLAGVWETQYF
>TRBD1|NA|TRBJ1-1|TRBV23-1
TGCGCCAGCAACGACAGGGGTCCGGCTTTCTTT
CASNDRGPAFF
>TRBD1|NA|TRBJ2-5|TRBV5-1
TGTGCCAGCAGCTTGGCCCCGGACAGGGTGATTACGGAGACCCAGTACTTC
CASSLAPDRVITETQYF
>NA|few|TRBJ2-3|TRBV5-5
TGTGCCAGCAGCTCAGGGTATAGCACAGATACGCAGTATTTT
CASSSGYSTDTQYF
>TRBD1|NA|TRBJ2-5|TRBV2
TGTGCCAGCCGAATAGGGACAGGGGAAGAGACCCAGTACTTC
CASRIGTGEETQYF
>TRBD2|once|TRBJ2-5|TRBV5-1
TGCGCCAGTTCCGAAGCGGGAGTGGCCCAAGAGACCCAGTACTTC
CASSEAGVAQETQYF
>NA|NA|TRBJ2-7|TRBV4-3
TGCGCCAGCAGCCAAGGGGCTGATGGGAGCGCCTACGAGCAGTACTTC
CASSQGADGSAYEQYF
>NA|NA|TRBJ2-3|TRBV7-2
TGTGCCAGCAGCCTACTTACAGATACGCAGTATTTT
CASSLLTDTQYF
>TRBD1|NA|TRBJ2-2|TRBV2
TGTGCCAGCAGACCCAACAGGGGCACCGGGGAGCTGTTTTTT
CASRPNRGTGELFF
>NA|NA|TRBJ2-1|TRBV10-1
TGCGCCAGCAGTGGTACGACATCGAGGGATTACTACAATGAGCAGTTCTTC
CASSGTTSRDYYNEQFF
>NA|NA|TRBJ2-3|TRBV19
TGTGCCAGTAGTATAGCGGGAGCTCTGGGGCGCACAGATACGCAGTATTTT
CASSIAGALGRTDTQYF
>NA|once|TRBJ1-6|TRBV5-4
TGTGCCAGCAGCTCACAGGGTCTGGACACCCTCCACTTT
CASSSQGLDTLHF
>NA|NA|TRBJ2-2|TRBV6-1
TGTGCCAGCAGTGGGGTTGGACTCGCCGGGGAGCTGTTTTTT
CASSGVGLAGELFF
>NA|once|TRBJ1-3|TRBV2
TGTGCCGGAAAAACAGAGTCCTCTGGAAACACCATATATTTT
CAGKTESSGNTIYF
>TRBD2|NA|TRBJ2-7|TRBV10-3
TGTGCCATCAGTGGGCCGGCTAGCGGGGGGAGTATCCGCTACTTC
CAISGPASGGSIRYF
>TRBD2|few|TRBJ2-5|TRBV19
TGTGCCAGTAGTATAGATTTCGGGACTAGCGGGGGAGAAGAGACCCAGTACTTC
CASSIDFGTSGGEETQYF
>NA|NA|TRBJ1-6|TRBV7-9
TGTGCCAGCAGCTTCCCGAGGGGGACGGATTCACCCCTCCACTTT
CASSFPRGTDSPLHF
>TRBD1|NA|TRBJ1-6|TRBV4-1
TGCGCCAGCAGCCGCCGGGACAGGGATAATTCACCCCTCCACTTT
CASSRRDRDNSPLHF
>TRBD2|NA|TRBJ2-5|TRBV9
TGTGCCAGCAGCCCGGCGGGACTAGCCCAAGAGACCCAGTACTTC
CASSPAGLAQETQYF
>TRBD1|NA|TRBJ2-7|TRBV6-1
TGTGCCAGCAACCCGGACAGGACCTACGAGCAGTACTTC
CASNPDRTYEQYF
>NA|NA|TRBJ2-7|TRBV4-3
TGCGCCAGCAGCCAAGATTTCAGGCAGGCCGTGCGTGAGCAGTACTTC
CASSQDFRQAVREQYF
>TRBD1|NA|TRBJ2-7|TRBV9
TGTGCCAGCAGCACGAGACAGGGGGCGGGGTACGAGCAGTACTTC
CASSTRQGAGYEQYF
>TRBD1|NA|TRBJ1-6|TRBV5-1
TGCGCCAGCAGGCCGGACAGGGGATATTCACCCCTCCACTTT
CASRPDRGYSPLHF
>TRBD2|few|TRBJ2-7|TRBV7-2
TGTGCCAGCAGCTATCAAAGCGGGGGACTCGGTTACGAGCAGTACTTC
CASSYQSGGLGYEQYF
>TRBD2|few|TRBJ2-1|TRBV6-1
TGTGCCAGCAGTGATCTGTCGGGGGGCTCCTACAATGAGCAGTTCTTC
CASSDLSGGSYNEQFF
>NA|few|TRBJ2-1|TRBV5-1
TGCGCCAGCAGCTTGGAGTCTATTAGTGAGCAGTTCTTC
CASSLESISEQFF
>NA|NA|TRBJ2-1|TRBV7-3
TGTGCCAGCAGCCCTGGTTCAGGGGCTAGACTGTTCTTC
CASSPGSGARLFF
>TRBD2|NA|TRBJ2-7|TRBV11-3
TGTGCCAGCAGCTTAGGAGCGGGGGGGCCTACGGAGCAGTACTTC
CASSLGAGGPTEQYF
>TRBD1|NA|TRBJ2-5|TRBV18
TGTGCCAGCTCACCGGGGACAGGGGTACAAGAGACCCAGTACTTC
CASSPGTGVQETQYF
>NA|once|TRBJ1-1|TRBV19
TGTGCCAGTAACCAGGCAGGGGCGAGCACTGAAGCTTTCTTT
CASNQAGASTEAFF
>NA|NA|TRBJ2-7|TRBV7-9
TGTGCCAGCAGCTTAGGACAGGCGGCAGACGAGCAGTACTTC
CASSLGQAADEQYF
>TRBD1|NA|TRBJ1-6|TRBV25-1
TGTGCCAGCAAGCAATCGGGACAGGCTCTTTCATCCCTCCACTTT
CASKQSGQALSSLHF
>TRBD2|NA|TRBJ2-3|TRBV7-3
TGTGCCAGCAGCCAAATTAGCGGGGGGATCACAGATACGCAGTATTTT
CASSQISGGITDTQYF